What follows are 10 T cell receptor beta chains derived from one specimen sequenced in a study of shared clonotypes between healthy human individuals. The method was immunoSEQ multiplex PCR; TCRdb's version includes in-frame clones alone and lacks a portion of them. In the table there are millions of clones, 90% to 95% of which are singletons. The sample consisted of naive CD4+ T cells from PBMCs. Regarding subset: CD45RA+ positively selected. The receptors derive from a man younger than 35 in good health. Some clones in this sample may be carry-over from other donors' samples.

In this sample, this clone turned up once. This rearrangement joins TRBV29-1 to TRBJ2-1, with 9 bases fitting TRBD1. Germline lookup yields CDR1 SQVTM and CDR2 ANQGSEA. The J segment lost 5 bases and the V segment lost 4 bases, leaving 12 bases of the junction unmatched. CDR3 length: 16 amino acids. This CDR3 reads CSVVGGGTGYHNEQFF. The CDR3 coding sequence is TGCAGCGTTGTGGGGGGTGGGACAGGGTACCACAATGAGCAGTTCTTC.

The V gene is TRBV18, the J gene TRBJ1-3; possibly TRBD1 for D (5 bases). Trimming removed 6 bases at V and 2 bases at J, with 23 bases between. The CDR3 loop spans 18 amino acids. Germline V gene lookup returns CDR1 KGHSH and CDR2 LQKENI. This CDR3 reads CASSPGRAALSTGNTIYF. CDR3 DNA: TGTGCCAGCTCGCCAGGCAGGGCAGCCTTATCTACTGGAAACACCATATATTTT.

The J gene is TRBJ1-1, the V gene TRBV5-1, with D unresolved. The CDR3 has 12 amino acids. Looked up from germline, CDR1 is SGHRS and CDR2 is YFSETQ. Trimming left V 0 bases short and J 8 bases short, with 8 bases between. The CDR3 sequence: CASSLVGFEAFF. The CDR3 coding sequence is TGCGCCAGCAGCTTGGTAGGATTCGAAGCTTTCTTT. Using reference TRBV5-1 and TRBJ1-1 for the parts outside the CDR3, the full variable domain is KAGVTQTPRYLIKTRGQQVTLSCSPISGHRSVSWYQQTPGQGLQFLFEYFSETQRNKGNFPGRFSGRQFSNSRSEMNVSTLELGDSALYLCASSLVGFEAFFGQGTRLTVV.

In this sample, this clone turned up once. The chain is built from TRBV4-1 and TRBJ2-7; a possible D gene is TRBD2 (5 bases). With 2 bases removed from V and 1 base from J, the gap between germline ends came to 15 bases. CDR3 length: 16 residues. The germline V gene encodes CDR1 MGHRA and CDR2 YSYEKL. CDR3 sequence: CASSQRESYGSYEQYF. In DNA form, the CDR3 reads TGCGCCAGCAGCCAAAGGGAGAGTTACGGTTCCTACGAGCAGTACTTC.

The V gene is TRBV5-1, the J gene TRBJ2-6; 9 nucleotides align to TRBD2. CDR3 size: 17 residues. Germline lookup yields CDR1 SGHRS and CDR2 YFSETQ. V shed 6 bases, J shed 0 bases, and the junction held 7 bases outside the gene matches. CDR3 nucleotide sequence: TGCGCCAGCAACCTAGCGGGATTGAACTCTGGGGCCAACGTCCTGACTTTC. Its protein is CASNLAGLNSGANVLTF.

The CDR3 sequence: CASSMSGRAAYNEQFF. As DNA, the CDR3 is TGTGCCAGTAGTATGAGCGGGAGGGCCGCCTACAATGAGCAGTTCTTC. The chain uses TRBV19 and TRBJ2-1; 10 bases map to TRBD2. Germline V lookup: CDR1 LNHDA, CDR2 SQIVND (reference sequence). V shed 3 bases, J shed 2 bases, and the junction held 4 bases outside the gene matches. The CDR3 totals 16 residues.

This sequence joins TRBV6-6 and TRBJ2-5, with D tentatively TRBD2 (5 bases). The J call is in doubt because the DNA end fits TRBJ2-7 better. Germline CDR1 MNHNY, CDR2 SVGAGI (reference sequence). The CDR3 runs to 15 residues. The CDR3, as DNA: TGTGCCAGCAGTTACGGCGGGTTTTCCTCCTACGAGCAGTACTTC. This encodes CASSYGGFSSYEQYF.

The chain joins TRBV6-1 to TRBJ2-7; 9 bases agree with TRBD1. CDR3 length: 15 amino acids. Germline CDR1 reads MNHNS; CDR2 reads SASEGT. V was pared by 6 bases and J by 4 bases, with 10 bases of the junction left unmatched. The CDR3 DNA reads TGTGCCAGCAGAGCAACCGGGACAGGGCATTACGAGCAGTACTTC. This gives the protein CASRATGTGHYEQYF.

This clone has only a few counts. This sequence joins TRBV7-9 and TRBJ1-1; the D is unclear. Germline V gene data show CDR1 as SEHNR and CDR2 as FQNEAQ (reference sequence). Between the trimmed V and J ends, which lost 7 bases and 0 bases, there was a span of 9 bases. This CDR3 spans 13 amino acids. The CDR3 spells CASTPILNTEAFF. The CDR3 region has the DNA TGTGCCAGCACCCCGATTTTGAACACTGAAGCTTTCTTT.

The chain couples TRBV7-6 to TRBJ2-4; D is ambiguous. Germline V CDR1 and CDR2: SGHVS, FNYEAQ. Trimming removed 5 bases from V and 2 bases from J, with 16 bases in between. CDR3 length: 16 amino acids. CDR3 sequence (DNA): TGTGCCAGCAGCCCTTCCCGTCGCGACCCCAAAAACATTCAGTACTTC. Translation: CASSPSRRDPKNIQYF.